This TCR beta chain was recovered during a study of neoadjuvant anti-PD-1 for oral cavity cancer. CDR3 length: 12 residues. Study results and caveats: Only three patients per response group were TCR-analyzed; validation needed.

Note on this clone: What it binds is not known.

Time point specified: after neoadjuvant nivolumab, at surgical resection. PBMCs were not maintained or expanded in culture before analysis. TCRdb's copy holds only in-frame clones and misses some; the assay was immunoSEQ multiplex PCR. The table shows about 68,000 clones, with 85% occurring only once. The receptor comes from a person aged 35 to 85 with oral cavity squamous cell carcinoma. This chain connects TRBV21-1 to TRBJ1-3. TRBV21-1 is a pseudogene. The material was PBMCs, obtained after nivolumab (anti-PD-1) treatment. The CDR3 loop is CASSRSGNTIYF. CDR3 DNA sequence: TGTGCCTCCTCGAGATCTGGAAACACCATATATTTT.